The entry that follows covers one TCR beta chain sequence. The target of this receptor is not known. The sample holds no much larger clone one base away, and base qualities are not on file. The V end loses 4 bases and the J end loses 1 base, and a stretch of 14 bases separates them. Per the germline V gene, SQVTM is the CDR1 and ANQGSEA is the CDR2. The CDR3 has 14 amino acids, counting the end cysteine and phenylalanine. The read is trimmed to its CDR3 DNA, 42 bases read in frame from base 1. The sample comes from a study of OX40 agonist ivuxolimab in advanced cancers. Context from the whole study: Ivuxolimab was a fully human IgG2 agonistic monoclonal antibody targeting the costimulatory receptor OX40 (CD134). Intravenous ivuxolimab was administered to patients every 2 weeks at six dose levels: 0.01, 0.1, 0.3, 1.5, 3 and 10 mg/kg. Of the approximately 50 patients in dose escalation, some 20 had hepatocellular carcinoma, approximately 15 had melanoma, 9 had renal cell carcinoma and 9 had head and neck cancer. In the dose-escalation cohort, roughly 82% of patients were male, and the mean age was roughly 56 years with a range of roughly 23 to 79. Prior anti-PD-1, anti-PD-L1 or anti-CTLA-4 therapy was permitted, and less than 45% of dose-escalation patients had received checkpoint inhibitors. Partial responses occurred in three dose-escalation patients, of whom one had hepatocellular carcinoma and two had cutaneous melanoma. The purpose of peripheral TCRbeta sequencing was to test whether ivuxolimab changed TCR sequence diversity and led to clonal T-cell expansion. The monotherapy dose-escalation portion (N of about 47 patients) of the phase I ivuxolimab trial is reported in the paper.

Genomic DNA was isolated from the sorted cells so that the TCRbeta CDR3 region could be sequenced. The immunoSEQ Assay was used to sequence the TCRbeta CDR3 regions. TCRdb mirrors the immuneACCESS table, restricted to in-frame sequences. Some clones are absent from its copies; in checked studies, under half trace to an unresolved V gene, and the reason for the others is unknown. Across this sample there are around 66,000 clones, with 75% to 90% seen only once. The biggest ten clones account for approximately 4% of the sample. What the research found in general, with its limitations: In the 0.1-3.0 mg/kg groups, partial responders were among the patients with the lowest normalized peripheral clonal expansion, particularly in CD8+ T cells. At doses of 0.1 to 3.0 mg/kg, clonal expansion of both CD4+ and CD8+ blood T cells was observed from baseline to week 6. The antigen specificity of the clonally expanded peripheral T cells was not determined. Low levels of normalized T-cell clonal expansion were also seen in some patients who did not respond. On average, CD8+ T cells showed more expanded clones than CD4+ T cells after ivuxolimab.

The trial excluded patients who had a history of autoimmune disease or were on systemic immunosuppression. In every dose cohort, peripheral blood was drawn for TCR sequencing at baseline, cycle 4 day 1, and cycle 7 day 1. The samples were drawn from a first-in-human, open-label, multicenter phase I dose-escalation trial of ivuxolimab. The trial enrolled adults with locally advanced or metastatic head and neck squamous cell, hepatocellular, melanoma or renal cell carcinoma. Before TCR sequencing, CD4+ and CD8+ T cells were separately sorted from peripheral blood. Material: CD4+ or CD8+ T cells sorted from blood, obtained in a trial of the OX40 agonist ivuxolimab. The chain is made from TRBV29-1 and TRBJ2-7, with TRBD2 perhaps the D gene, on 6 matching bases. This TCR was recovered from an adult with an advanced solid tumor such as melanoma, head and neck, liver or kidney cancer. Here is the DNA: TGCAGCGTTGGCCCGCGAGGGAGGTCCTACGAGCAGTACTTC. Translated, it gives CSVGPRGRSYEQYF.